These 9 T cell receptor beta chains share one sample of origin, sequenced in a study of T cell repertoires in cytomegalovirus infection. For these receptors, no antigen is known. TCRdb re-analysed the reads in MiXCR, keeping a single row per CDR3 protein. This sample has some 120,000 distinct CDR3 sequences, with 30% to 40% found just once. Specimen: CD8+ T cells from cultured PBMCs, collected from culture after CMV antigen stimulation. All receptors come from a human donor in good health (CMV status not recorded). Some clones in this sample may be carry-over from other donors' samples.

The chain links TRBV6-5 to TRBJ1-1, with 7 bases identical to TRBD1. The V and J ends lost 0 bases and 6 bases, in that order; junction bases with no gene match: 13. This CDR3 has 17 amino acids. Germline V gene lookup returns CDR1 MNHEY and CDR2 SVGAGI. The CDR3 region has the DNA TGTGCCAGCAGTTACTCAAGGACAGGCTTATTTAGCCCTGAAGCTTTCTTT. Its protein is CASSYSRTGLFSPEAFF.

This clonotype was observed at least ten times. The rearrangement links TRBV5-1 to TRBJ2-1; TRBD2 aligns across 16 bases. The CDR3 is 17 residues long. The J segment lost 7 bases and the V segment lost 3 bases, leaving 7 bases of the junction unmatched. Germline V CDR1 and CDR2: SGHRS, YFSETQ. CDR3 in amino acids: CASSSGTSGGVLNEQFF. The CDR3 DNA follows: TGCGCCAGCAGCTCCGGGACTAGCGGGGGGGTACTTAATGAGCAGTTCTTC.

This clonotype was recorded many times. V and J are TRBV7-6 and TRBJ2-2; 7 positions agree with TRBD1. Germline V gene sequence: CDR1 SGHVS, CDR2 FNYEAQ. The ends lost 4 bases at V and 2 bases at J; junction bases unmatched: 4. This CDR3 has 15 residues. CDR3 sequence reads: CASSWGTENTGELFF. Here the CDR3 DNA reads TGTGCCAGCAGCTGGGGGACAGAAAACACCGGGGAGCTGTTTTTT.

This chain uses TRBV6-5 with TRBJ2-7; D is unresolved. Trimming left V 6 bases short and J 6 bases short, with 18 bases between. Germline values: CDR1 MNHEY, CDR2 SVGAGI. This CDR3 has 14 amino acids. CDR3 in DNA: TGTGCCAGCAGCATCGGACCGGAGTTTAGCGAGCAGTACTTC. Translation: CASSIGPEFSEQYF.

The V call is TRBV6-6, the J call TRBJ2-4; 8 nucleotides match TRBD1. The CDR3 runs to 14 residues. The V segment lost 4 bases and the J segment 6 bases; nucleotides outside the gene matches: 5. Germline V gene data show CDR1 as MNHNY and CDR2 as SVGAGI (reference sequence). The CDR3 sequence is CASSSWTGLNIQYF. CDR3 nucleotide sequence: TGTGCCAGCAGTTCCTGGACAGGGTTAAACATTCAGTACTTC.

The gene calls are TRBV24-1 and TRBJ2-1; TRBD2 is a possible D gene (7 bases). V was clipped by 4 bases and J by 7 bases, with 16 bases between them. The CDR3 sequence is 15 residues long. Germline CDR1 and CDR2: KGHDR and SFDVKD. CDR3 amino acids: CATSDLGGAGNEQFF. The CDR3 bases are TGTGCCACCAGTGACTTGGGGGGGGCTGGGAATGAGCAGTTCTTC.

This clonotype was counted only a few times. The chain recombines TRBV4-2 with TRBJ1-3, with TRBD1 as a possible D gene (6 bases). Deletions cut 4 bases from V and 8 bases from J, with 18 bases between. Germline V gene data show CDR1 as LGHNA and CDR2 as YNFKEQ. The CDR3 sequence is 15 residues long. The CDR3 loop is CASSPLLGGKDTIYF. CDR3 DNA sequence: TGTGCCAGCAGCCCCCTTCTCGGGGGCAAGGACACCATATATTTT.

This clonotype was seen repeatedly, ten times or more. The rearrangement links TRBV7-2 to TRBJ2-2; D gene uncertain. Germline V gene sequence: CDR1 SGHTA, CDR2 FQGNSA. The CDR3 covers 15 residues. V was trimmed by 4 bases and J by 0 bases, leaving 9 bases between them. CDR3 bases: TGTGCCAGCAGCTATAGAGGACCGAACACCGGGGAGCTGTTTTTT. It yields the protein CASSYRGPNTGELFF.

The V and J genes are TRBV24-1 and TRBJ2-4; D is perhaps TRBD2 (6 bases). Germline lookup yields CDR1 KGHDR and CDR2 SFDVKD. The CDR3 extends over 16 amino acids. V was shortened by 7 bases and J by 3 bases, with 18 bases between the two germline ends. The CDR3 coding sequence is TGTGCCACCAGCCGGACGGGGACTCAAGACAAAAACATTCAGTACTTC. Protein: CATSRTGTQDKNIQYF.